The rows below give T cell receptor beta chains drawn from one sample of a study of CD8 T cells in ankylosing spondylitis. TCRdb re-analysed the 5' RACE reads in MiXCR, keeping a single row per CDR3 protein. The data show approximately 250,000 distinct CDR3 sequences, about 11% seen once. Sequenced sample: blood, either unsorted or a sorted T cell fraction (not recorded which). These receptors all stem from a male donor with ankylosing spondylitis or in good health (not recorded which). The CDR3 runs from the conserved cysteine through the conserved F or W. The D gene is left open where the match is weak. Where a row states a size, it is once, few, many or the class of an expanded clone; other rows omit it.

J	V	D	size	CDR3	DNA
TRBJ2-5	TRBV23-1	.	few	CASSQYGETQYF	TGCGCCAGCAGTCAATACGGGGAGACCCAGTACTTC
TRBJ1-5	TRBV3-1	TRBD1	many	CASSQGQGQGQPQHF	TGTGCCAGCAGCCAAGGACAGGGACAAGGTCAGCCCCAGCATTTT
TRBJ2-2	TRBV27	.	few	CASSLVRGAGELFF	TGTGCCAGCAGTTTGGTCAGGGGGGCCGGGGAGCTGTTTTTT
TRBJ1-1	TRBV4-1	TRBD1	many	CASSPGQGRKAFF	TGCGCCAGCAGCCCGGGACAGGGGCGGAAGGCTTTCTTT
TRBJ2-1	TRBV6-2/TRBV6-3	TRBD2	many	CASRLAGGHEQFF	TGTGCCAGCAGATTAGCGGGGGGCCATGAGCAGTTCTTC
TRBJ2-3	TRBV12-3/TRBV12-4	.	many	CASSWTPRDTQYF	TGTGCCAGCAGTTGGACACCGAGAGATACGCAGTATTTT
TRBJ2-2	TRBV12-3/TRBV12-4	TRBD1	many	CASRGQGEFSGELFF	TGTGCCAGCAGGGGACAGGGGGAATTCAGCGGGGAGCTGTTTTTT
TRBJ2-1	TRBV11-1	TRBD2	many	CASSSGLAGVGSSYNEQFF	TGTGCCAGCAGCTCGGGACTAGCGGGAGTAGGATCGTCCTACAATGAGCAGTTCTTC
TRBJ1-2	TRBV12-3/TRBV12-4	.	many	CASTDTGGYTF	TGTGCCAGCACCGACACTGGCGGCTACACCTTC
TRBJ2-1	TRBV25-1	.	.	CASSESRSTSHEQFF	TGTGCCAGCAGTGAATCGAGGTCCACGAGCCATGAGCAGTTCTTC
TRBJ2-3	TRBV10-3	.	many	CAISGPSSDTQYF	TGTGCCATCAGTGGCCCTAGCTCAGATACGCAGTATTTT
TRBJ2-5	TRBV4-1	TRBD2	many	CASSQVPTSSRETQYF	TGCGCCAGCAGCCAAGTACCGACTAGCTCAAGAGAGACCCAGTACTTC
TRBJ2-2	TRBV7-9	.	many	CASSFLTGELFF	TGTGCCAGCAGCTTTTTGACCGGGGAGCTGTTTTTT
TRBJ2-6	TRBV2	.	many	CASSLQDGANVLTF	TGTGCCAGTTCCCTACAGGATGGGGCCAACGTCCTGACTTTC
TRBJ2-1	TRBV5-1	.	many	CASSLGFLGDEQFF	TGCGCCAGCAGCTTGGGGTTCCTGGGCGATGAGCAGTTCTTC
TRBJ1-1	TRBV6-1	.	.	CASSESGRSEAFF	TGTGCCAGCAGTGAGAGCGGGAGGTCTGAAGCTTTCTTT
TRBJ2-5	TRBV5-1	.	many	CASSLMGGTETQYF	TGCGCCAGCAGCTTGATGGGGGGTACTGAGACCCAGTACTTC
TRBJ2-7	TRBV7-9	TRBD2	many	CASSATLAASSYEQYF	TGTGCCAGCAGCGCCACTCTAGCGGCAAGCTCCTACGAGCAGTACTTC
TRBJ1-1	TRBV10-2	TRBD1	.	CASSASDRGQRAFF	TGCGCCAGCAGTGCCTCGGACAGGGGGCAACGAGCTTTCTTT
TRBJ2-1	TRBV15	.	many	CATSRSKLAGVYEQFF	TGTGCCACCAGCCGGTCAAAGCTAGCAGGGGTCTATGAGCAGTTCTTC
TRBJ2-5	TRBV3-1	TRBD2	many	CASSQPGLALETQYF	TGTGCCAGCAGCCAACCGGGACTAGCGCTGGAGACCCAGTACTTC
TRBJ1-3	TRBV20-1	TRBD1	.	CSAQGQEGNTIYF	TGCAGTGCCCAGGGACAGGAGGGAAACACCATATATTTT
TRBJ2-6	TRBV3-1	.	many	CASSQLTAGANVLTF	TGTGCCAGCAGCCAACTCACGGCTGGGGCCAACGTCCTGACTTTC
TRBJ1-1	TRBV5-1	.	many	CASSLEGPYLGTEAFF	TGCGCCAGCAGTCTTGAGGGTCCCTACTTGGGCACTGAAGCTTTCTTT
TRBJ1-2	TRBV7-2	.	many	CASRTTGYLYGYTF	TGTGCCAGCAGAACAACAGGGTATCTTTATGGCTACACCTTC
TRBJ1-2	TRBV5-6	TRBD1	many	CASSLRSQGDTLGYGYTF	TGTGCCAGCAGCTTGAGGTCGCAGGGGGATACCTTAGGCTATGGCTACACCTTC
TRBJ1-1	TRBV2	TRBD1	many	CASSEYGQGLDTEAFF	TGTGCCAGCAGTGAATATGGACAGGGGCTGGATACTGAAGCTTTCTTT
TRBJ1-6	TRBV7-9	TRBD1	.	CASSSGRGQGRYSPLHF	TGTGCCAGCAGCTCCGGGAGGGGACAGGGACGGTACTCACCCCTCCACTTT
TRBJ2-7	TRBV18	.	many	CASSPTRVGYEQYF	TGTGCCAGCTCACCAACTAGGGTGGGATACGAGCAGTACTTC
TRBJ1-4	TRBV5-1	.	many	CASSPRLGIDEKLFF	TGCGCCAGCAGCCCCCGCTTGGGTATTGACGAAAAACTGTTTTTT
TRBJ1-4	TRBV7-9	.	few	CASSLGGRSGEKLFF	TGTGCCAGCAGCTTAGGTGGCAGGTCTGGTGAAAAACTGTTTTTT
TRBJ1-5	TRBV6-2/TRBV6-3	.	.	CASRPLQVSNQPQHF	TGTGCCAGCAGACCGCTACAGGTATCCAATCAGCCCCAGCATTTT
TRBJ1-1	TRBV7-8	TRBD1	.	CANSFGQGTEAFF	TGTGCCAACAGCTTCGGACAGGGCACTGAAGCTTTCTTT
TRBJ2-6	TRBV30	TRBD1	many	CAWSSGTGSSGANVLTF	TGTGCCTGGAGTTCCGGGACAGGAAGTAGTGGGGCCAACGTCCTGACTTTC
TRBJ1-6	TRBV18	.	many	CASSPGTAENSPLHF	TGTGCCAGCTCACCTGGGACGGCTGAAAATTCACCCCTCCACTTT
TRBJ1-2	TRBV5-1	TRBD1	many	CASSTGQNYGYTF	TGCGCCAGCAGCACGGGACAGAACTATGGCTACACCTTC
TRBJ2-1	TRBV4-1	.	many	CASSRDPMYNEQFF	TGCGCCAGCAGCCGGGATCCCATGTACAATGAGCAGTTCTTC
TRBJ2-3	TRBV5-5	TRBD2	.	CASSLMVLAGGDTQYF	TGTGCCAGCAGCTTGATGGTACTAGCGGGAGGGGATACGCAGTATTTT
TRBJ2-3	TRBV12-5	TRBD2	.	CASGLPETSGHVNTQYF	TGTGCTAGTGGTTTGCCCGAGACTAGCGGGCATGTAAATACGCAGTATTTT
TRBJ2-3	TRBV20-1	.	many	CSVPHLRDLQYF	TGCAGTGTCCCGCACCTGCGGGACCTGCAGTATTTT
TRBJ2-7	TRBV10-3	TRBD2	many	CAISFGTSLGNEQYF	TGTGCCATCAGTTTTGGGACTAGCCTAGGAAACGAGCAGTACTTC
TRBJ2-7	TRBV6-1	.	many	CASSRRLGGEQYF	TGTGCCAGCAGTCGACGCCTCGGTGGAGAGCAGTACTTC
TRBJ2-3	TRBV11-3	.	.	CASSLDDTDTQYF	TGTGCCAGCAGCTTAGATGATACAGATACGCAGTATTTT
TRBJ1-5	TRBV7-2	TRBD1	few	CASSNGQGGQPQHF	TGTGCCAGCAGCAACGGACAGGGGGGTCAGCCCCAGCATTTT
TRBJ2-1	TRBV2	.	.	CASKEGLQNNEQFF	TGTGCCAGCAAGGAGGGACTTCAAAACAATGAGCAGTTCTTC
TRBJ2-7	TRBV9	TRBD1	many	CASSAGTGVYEQYF	TGTGCCAGCAGCGCCGGGACAGGGGTTTACGAGCAGTACTTC
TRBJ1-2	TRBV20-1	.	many	CSASLSGGLGYTF	TGCAGTGCTAGTCTCTCGGGGGGTCTGGGCTACACCTTC
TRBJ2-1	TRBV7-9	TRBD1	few	CASSLTQGDNEQFF	TGTGCCAGCAGCTTAACGCAGGGGGACAATGAGCAGTTCTTC
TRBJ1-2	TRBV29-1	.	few	CSVETDEDYGYTF	TGCAGCGTCGAGACAGACGAGGACTATGGCTACACCTTC
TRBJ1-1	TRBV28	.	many	CASTRRGRLNTEAFF	TGTGCCAGCACTCGAAGGGGTCGCTTGAACACTGAAGCTTTCTTT
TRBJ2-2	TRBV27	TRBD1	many	CASSPGTVSPFAGELFF	TGTGCCAGCAGTCCCGGGACAGTCTCCCCTTTCGCCGGGGAGCTGTTTTTT
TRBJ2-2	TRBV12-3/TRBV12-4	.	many	CASSRYRGRGAGELFF	TGTGCCAGCAGTCGTTACAGGGGGAGGGGTGCCGGGGAGCTGTTTTTT
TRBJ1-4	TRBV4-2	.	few	CASSREGQRNEKLFF	TGTGCCAGCAGCCGGGAGGGGCAAAGAAATGAAAAACTGTTTTTT
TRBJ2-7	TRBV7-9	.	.	CASSSGPQYEQYF	TGTGCCAGCAGCTCGGGACCACAGTACGAGCAGTACTTC
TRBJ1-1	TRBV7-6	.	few	CASSLKRAGEAEAFF	TGTGCCAGCAGCTTAAAAAGGGCAGGGGAGGCTGAAGCTTTCTTT
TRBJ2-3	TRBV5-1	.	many	CASSPYSYHGTDTQYF	TGCGCCAGCAGCCCCTACAGCTACCACGGCACAGATACGCAGTATTTT
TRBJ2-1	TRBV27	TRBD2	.	CASSWITSGRIPNEQFF	TGTGCCAGCAGTTGGATAACTAGCGGGAGGATACCCAATGAGCAGTTCTTC
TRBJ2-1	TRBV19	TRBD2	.	CASTLASGGLNEQFF	TGTGCCAGTACCTTAGCTAGCGGGGGTTTAAATGAGCAGTTCTTC